This T cell receptor (beta chain) was identified during a study of cytomegalovirus exposure and HLA in healthy donors. Study in general: The Caucasian-associated ancestry cluster contained approximately 81% of the roughly 400 genotyped donors. Study results and caveats: Later analysis identified a missense DCLRE1C variant that was linked to TCR beta V- and J-gene trimming.

Amplification used 60 Vbeta primers and 13 Jbeta primers. TCRdb keeps only in-frame clones here, not all; method: immunoSEQ multiplex PCR. The specimen's table records 34,000 or so clones. Notes on this clone: Its antigen is not known.

This CDR3 has 14 amino acids. Germline V lookup: CDR1 SEHNR, CDR2 FQNEAQ (reference sequence). The V and J ends lost 5 bases and 4 bases, in that order; junction bases with no gene match: 3. The chain recombines TRBV7-9 with TRBJ2-2, with 8 bases matching TRBD1. The TCR was taken from a female donor in good health and CMV-seronegative. The specimen sequenced was PBMCs. This chain's CDR3 is CASSHRGSTGELFF. Here the CDR3 DNA reads TGTGCCAGCAGCCACAGGGGGAGCACCGGGGAGCTGTTTTTT.